A single TCR beta chain is shown here with its context. The source of the sample is a study of T cell responses to AZD1222 COVID-19 vaccine. V lost 3 bases to trimming and J lost 6 bases, with 16 bases between them. The CDR3 totals 14 residues. CDR1 and CDR2 (germline): DFQATT, SNEGSKA (reference sequence). Produced via immunoSEQ multiplex PCR; TCRdb's table is partial and in-frame only. This table holds 120,000 or so clones, 75% to 90% found once. J is TRBJ2-3 and V is TRBV20-1; D possibly matches TRBD1 or TRBD2 (5 bases each). This clonotype originated in an adult in good health. The sequencing here drew on peripheral blood, taken on day 0 of AZD1222 vaccination. The CDR3 DNA reads as TGCAGTGCTAGTTCGACCCTAGCAGGGGATACGCAGTATTTT. This translates into CSASSTLAGDTQYF.